This passage covers 26 T cell receptor beta chains from one sample sequenced in a study of response to subunit inactivated influenza vaccine (dated by TCRdb to the late 2010s). The library was prepared using RT-PCR. Instrument on record: Illumina HiSeq 2500. TCRdb reprocessing: public reads trimmed at Q25 with fastp, clones called with MiXCR, in-frame beta chains kept. Duplicate CDR3 protein sequences are folded into a single record with the most common DNA and genes. The sample table holds approximately 520,000 distinct CDR3 sequences, of which around 25% were seen once. The leading ten clones occupy approximately 2% of the sample. The material was CD4+ T cells sorted from PBMCs, obtained roughly 5 days after vaccination. The receptors come from a man aged 50 to 60 who received an inactivated influenza vaccine. Donor details come from another sample of the same person, matched by shared clones.

The genes are TRBV20-1 and TRBJ1-5; 8 nucleotides align to TRBD1. V was pared by 7 bases and J by 2 bases, with 7 bases of the junction left unmatched. CDR1 DFQATT and CDR2 SNEGSKA come from the germline V gene (reference sequence). The CDR3 loop spans 14 amino acids. CDR3: CSVHRTGRNQPQHF. The CDR3 DNA is TGCAGTGTTCACCGGACAGGGCGCAATCAGCCCCAGCATTTT.

This clonotype was picked up a small number of times. The chain uses TRBV6-4 and TRBJ2-7; no clear D. Germline CDR1 and CDR2: MRHNA and SNTAGT. V dropped 0 bases and J dropped 0 bases, with 18 bases sitting between them. The CDR3 runs 18 residues. CDR3 sequence (DNA): TGTGCCAGCAGTGACTCTCTCTTCGGAAACGGTAGCTCCTACGAGCAGTACTTC. Translation: CASSDSLFGNGSSYEQYF.

This clonotype has just one count. The V and J genes are TRBV6-2 or TRBV6-3 and TRBJ2-7, with D perhaps matching TRBD2 (6 bases). Germline values: CDR1 MNHEY, CDR2 SVGEGT. Trimming left V 4 bases short and J 3 bases short, with 13 bases between. This CDR3 comprises 14 residues. The CDR3 protein is CASSWDSPGYEQYF. The CDR3, as DNA: TGTGCCAGCAGTTGGGACTCTCCTGGCTACGAGCAGTACTTC.

There are a few counts of this clonotype. V and J are TRBV20-1 and TRBJ2-5, with TRBD1 matching 11 bases. CDR3 size: 14 residues. Germline V gene sequence: CDR1 DFQATT, CDR2 SNEGSKA (reference sequence). The ends lost 6 bases at V and 4 bases at J; junction bases unmatched: 7. CDR3 protein: CSALSDRGLETQYF. Written as DNA, the CDR3 is TGCAGTGCATTGTCGGACAGGGGGCTAGAGACCCAGTACTTC.

This clonotype was seen more than once but under ten times. The rearrangement uses TRBV3-1 and TRBJ1-6; maybe TRBD1 (5 bases). Between the trimmed V and J ends, which lost 0 bases and 10 bases, there was a span of 10 bases. This CDR3 region has 14 residues. Germline-derived CDR1 and CDR2 are LGHDT and YNNKEL (reference sequence). Here the CDR3 reads CASSQDMGRSPLHF. CDR3 in DNA: TGTGCCAGCAGCCAAGATATGGGGCGATCACCCCTCCACTTT.

This clonotype has just one count. The chain recombines TRBV20-1 with TRBJ1-4; the match to TRBD1 covers 7 bases. Trimming cost V 5 bases and J 7 bases; bases outside gene matches: 4. This CDR3 is built from 12 residues. CDR1 and CDR2 from the germline V gene are DFQATT and SNEGSKA (reference sequence). The CDR3 region is CSASRTGEKLFF. Here the CDR3 DNA reads TGCAGTGCTTCAAGGACAGGTGAAAAACTGTTTTTT.

The genes are TRBV20-1 and TRBJ2-5, with D possibly matching TRBD1 (6 bases). CDR3 length equals 12 residues. Deletions cut 2 bases from V and 5 bases from J, with 9 bases between. The germline V gene encodes CDR1 DFQATT and CDR2 SNEGSKA (reference sequence). The CDR3 bases are TGCAGTGCTAGAAGGGGGATGGAGACCCAGTACTTC. Encoded protein: CSARRGMETQYF.

The rearrangement links TRBV29-1 to TRBJ2-4; TRBD2 is a possible D gene (6 bases). V was shortened by 7 bases and J by 4 bases, with 14 bases between the two germline ends. The CDR3 is 13 amino acids. Germline V gene sequence: CDR1 SQVTM, CDR2 ANQGSEA. The chain's CDR3 is CSAGTGVKNIQYF. The CDR3 bases are TGCAGCGCCGGGACTGGGGTAAAAAACATTCAGTACTTC.

The CDR3 loop reads CASGPGRGYEQYF. CDR3 DNA: TGCGCCAGCGGTCCTGGCAGGGGCTACGAGCAGTACTTC. The chain is built from TRBV5-1 and TRBJ2-7; D might be TRBD1 (6 bases). Trimming took off 7 bases at V and 3 bases at J, with 14 bases between the two ends. This CDR3 has 13 amino acids. Germline V gives CDR1 SGHRS, CDR2 YFSETQ.

CDR3 coding DNA: TGTGCCAGCAGCTTATTCCAGGGCGAAGCTTTCTTT. Amino acid sequence: CASSLFQGEAFF. The chain employs TRBV11-3 and TRBJ1-1, with D possibly being TRBD1 (5 bases). Germline-derived CDR1 and CDR2 are SGHNT and YENEEA. The CDR3 runs 12 residues. The V gene lost 2 bases and the J gene lost 8 bases, with 9 bases spanning the gap.

The chain carries TRBV12-3 or TRBV12-4 and TRBJ1-2; D unclear. Trimming shortened V by 5 bases and J by 2 bases, and 6 bases separated the two germline ends. This CDR3 has 12 amino acids. CDR3 in DNA: TGTGCCAGCAGTGGACTGAACTATGGCTACACCTTC. Amino acids: CASSGLNYGYTF.

This clonotype occurred a few times. This chain links TRBV4-3 with TRBJ2-1; a weak D match, TRBD2 (6 bases). Trimming took 0 bases from V and 9 from J, leaving 15 bases between them. The CDR3 is 15 amino acids. Germline assignment: CDR1 LGHNA and CDR2 YSLEER. The CDR3 DNA is TGCGCCAGCAGCCAAGAGTGGAGGGGTGGAGGTGAGCAGTTCTTC. This codes for CASSQEWRGGGEQFF.

The gene calls are TRBV20-1 and TRBJ2-1; TRBD2 matches at 11 bases. V gave up 3 bases and J gave up 9 bases; unmatched junction bases: 7. This CDR3 comprises 14 residues. Germline values: CDR1 DFQATT, CDR2 SNEGSKA (reference sequence). The DNA for the CDR3 is TGCAGTGCTAGGGGAACTAGCGGGGGAGCTGAGCAGTTCTTC. It specifies CSARGTSGGAEQFF.

At least ten counts were recorded for this clonotype. The rearrangement joins TRBV4-3 to TRBJ2-1; 7 bases fit TRBD1. CDR1 and CDR2 (germline): LGHNA, YSLEER. CDR3 length equals 15 residues. J gave up 4 bases and V 0 bases, and 3 bases lay outside the gene matches. In DNA form, the CDR3 reads TGCGCCAGCAGCCAAGAACACAGGGGATACAATGAGCAGTTCTTC. It specifies CASSQEHRGYNEQFF.

The chain employs TRBV11-1 and TRBJ1-5, with D perhaps matching TRBD1 (5 bases). CDR1 and CDR2 from the germline V gene are SGHAT and FQDESV (reference sequence). Trimming left V 4 bases short and J 0 bases short, with 19 bases between. There are 18 residues in the CDR3. In nucleotides, the CDR3 is TGTGCCAGCAGCTCAGGTCCCCAGGGCCTATATAGCAATCAGCCCCAGCATTTT. Residues: CASSSGPQGLYSNQPQHF. The full variable domain, in which reference TRBV11-1 and TRBJ1-5 provide the parts outside the CDR3, is EAEVAQSPRYKITEKSQAVAFWCDPISGHATLYWYRQILGQGPELLVQFQDESVVDDSQLPKDRFSAERLKGVDSTLKIQPAELGDSAMYLCASSSGPQGLYSNQPQHFGDGTRLSIL.

This clonotype was observed a few times. CDR3 nucleotides: TGCGCCAGCAGCTTGGCCCCCACACAGGGAGGAAACACCATATATTTT. Translated, it gives CASSLAPTQGGNTIYF. The chain has TRBV5-1 and TRBJ1-3, with TRBD1 as a possible D gene (6 bases). V dropped 0 bases and J dropped 4 bases, with 14 bases sitting between them. The CDR3 has 16 amino acids. Germline CDR1 and CDR2: SGHRS and YFSETQ.

The V call is TRBV12-3 or TRBV12-4, the J call TRBJ1-6; D is perhaps TRBD1 (5 bases). V gave up 3 bases and J gave up 10 bases, with 16 bases separating them. This CDR3 is built from 15 residues. The DNA for the CDR3 is TGTGCCAGCAGTTTCGGGTGGACGGGGGGATCACCCCTCCACTTT. This translates into CASSFGWTGGSPLHF.

A few counts support this clonotype. This chain joins TRBV7-9 and TRBJ1-1; perhaps TRBD1 as D (6 bases). Per the germline V gene, CDR1 is SEHNR and CDR2 is FQNEAQ (reference sequence). The length of the CDR3 is 16 residues. V was clipped by 5 bases and J by 1 base, with 17 bases between them. The CDR3 protein is CASSPHGTGPNTEAFF. In nucleotides, the CDR3 is TGTGCCAGCAGCCCCCACGGCACAGGGCCGAACACTGAAGCTTTCTTT.

This clonotype appeared once. The rearrangement links TRBV5-3 to TRBJ1-3; possibly TRBD1 for D (5 bases). TRBV5-3 qualifies as an ORF whose function is uncertain. Trimming took off 10 bases at V and 0 bases at J, with 17 bases between the two ends. The CDR3 has 15 amino acids. The CDR3 protein is CAWSPGLLSGNTIYF. CDR3 bases: TGTGCCTGGTCCCCGGGACTGCTCTCTGGAAACACCATATATTTT.

The chain is built from TRBV6-1 and TRBJ2-3; a possible D gene is TRBD2 (5 bases). The CDR3 runs 13 residues. V was cut by 6 bases and J by 6 bases, with 13 bases left in between. Germline-derived CDR1 and CDR2 are MNHNS and SASEGT. In nucleotides, the CDR3 is TGTGCCAGCAGACTAGAGCGACCCGATACGCAGTATTTT. Protein product: CASRLERPDTQYF.

This clonotype was recorded a few times. The gene calls are TRBV12-3 or TRBV12-4 and TRBJ2-5; TRBD1 matches 10 bases. J lost 5 bases, V lost 2 bases, and 8 bases had no gene match. The CDR3 runs 16 residues. The CDR3, as DNA: TGTGCCAGCAGTTTAAGGCCCGGGACAGGGGTGGAGACCCAGTACTTC. This encodes CASSLRPGTGVETQYF.

V gene TRBV11-2 combines with J gene TRBJ2-1, with TRBD2 matching 8 bases. The CDR3 loop spans 15 amino acids. After removal of 8 bases from V and 0 bases from J, the junction contained 6 bases not matched to a gene. Germline V gives CDR1 SGHAT, CDR2 FQNNGV. The CDR3 bases are TGTGCCAGCTGCCCCGGGACTAGCTCCTACAATGAGCAGTTCTTC. Protein: CASCPGTSSYNEQFF.

This clonotype has a handful of counts. CDR3 in amino acids: CASSQHTSLNNYGYTF. In DNA, the CDR3 is TGCGCCAGCAGCCAACACACGAGCCTCAATAACTATGGCTACACCTTC. V usage is TRBV4-3 and J usage is TRBJ1-2; D is unclear. The length of the CDR3 is 16 residues. The germline V gene encodes CDR1 LGHNA and CDR2 YSLEER. V lost 2 bases and J lost 1, with 14 bases in between.

About this clonotype: The junction and the germline gene differ at one end; a read error may be behind it. The chain joins TRBV11-1 to TRBJ2-1; TRBD2 matches 10 bases. The germline CDR1 and CDR2 sequences are SGHAT and FQDESV (reference sequence). The CDR3 loop spans 17 amino acids. The CDR3 spells CASRQKQGTSDYKEQFF. The CDR3 DNA reads as TGTGCCAGCAGACAGAAACAGGGGACTAGCGACTACAAAGAGCAGTTCTTC.

V is TRBV7-6 and J is TRBJ2-7, with 8 bases matching TRBD2. CDR3 size: 15 residues. V lost 8 bases and J lost 2; bases outside the gene matches: 11. Germline V lookup: CDR1 SGHVS, CDR2 FNYEAQ. The DNA of the CDR3 is TGTGCCAGCGGACTATACGGGGGGGGTCCCTACGAGCAGTACTTC. Its protein product is CASGLYGGGPYEQYF. The whole variable domain, filled in from reference TRBV7-6 and TRBJ2-7, reads GAGVSQSPRYKVTKRGQDVALRCDPISGHVSLYWYRQALGQGPEFLTYFNYEAQQDKSGLPNDRFSAERPEGSISTLTIQRTEQRDSAMYRCASGLYGGGPYEQYFGPGTRLTVT.

A few counts support this clonotype. The gene calls are TRBV7-2 and TRBJ2-2, with D perhaps TRBD1 (6 bases). CDR3 length equals 15 residues. The germline V gene encodes CDR1 SGHTA and CDR2 FQGNSA. V was shortened by 5 bases and J by 4 bases, with 14 bases between the two germline ends. This CDR3 reads CASSRDRLGTGELFF. The CDR3, as DNA: TGTGCCAGCAGCAGAGACAGGTTGGGCACCGGGGAGCTGTTTTTT.